The clone carrying this T cell receptor beta chain was found a few times. Its specificity is unknown. Treatment given: 10-day PBMC culture with coronavirus spike peptide pools or control peptides (ViraFEST assay). The sample comes from a study of vaccination and CD4 T cells after COVID-19. For the study at large: SARS-CoV-2 was confirmed by nasal swab PCR; disease was mild in eight to ten, severe in one. The stimulating agents, overlapping spike peptides, came from SARS-CoV-2, HCoV-NL63, HCoV-OC43 and HCoV-229E.

CDR1 and CDR2 from the germline V gene are DFQATT and SNEGSKA (reference sequence). CDR3 size: 14 residues. Trimming took 1 base from V and 3 from J, leaving 11 bases between them. An Oncomine TCR Beta short-read assay was used to sequence the DNA from cultured CD4+ T cells. In TCRdb, the PCR reads were re-called with MiXCR into one record per CDR3 protein. This sample has over 20,000 distinct CDR3 sequences; around 42% occur once, and the top ten carry roughly an eighth. The sequence was obtained from a human donor who had recovered from COVID-19. Sequenced sample: CD4+ T cells from blood, cultured in vitro. The chain employs TRBV20-1 and TRBJ2-3; D is ambiguous. In DNA form, the CDR3 reads TGCAGTGCTAGAGGGGGAATGGGAACAGATACGCAGTATTTT. Its translation is CSARGGMGTDTQYF.